This T cell receptor beta chain emerged from a study of T cell responses to AZD1222 COVID-19 vaccine. Study findings and constraints: Repertoires were obtained solely post-peak T cell response.

Measured with immunoSEQ multiplex PCR; TCRdb has only the in-frame clones, and not every one. This sample has around 130,000 clones, with 75% to 90% found just once. This clone has ten or more counts. The antigen remains undetermined. The germline gives CDR1 MNHNS, CDR2 SASEGT. Trimming removed 3 bases from V and 9 bases from J, with 6 bases in between. The CDR3 length is 11 residues. The chain uses TRBV6-1 and TRBJ2-1, with a tentative D call TRBD2 (5 bases). The TCR comes from an adult in good health. The sample here was peripheral blood, taken on day 0 of AZD1222 vaccination. The DNA of the CDR3 is TGTGCCAGCAGTGAGAGGGTTGAGCAGTTCTTC. Protein sequence: CASSERVEQFF.